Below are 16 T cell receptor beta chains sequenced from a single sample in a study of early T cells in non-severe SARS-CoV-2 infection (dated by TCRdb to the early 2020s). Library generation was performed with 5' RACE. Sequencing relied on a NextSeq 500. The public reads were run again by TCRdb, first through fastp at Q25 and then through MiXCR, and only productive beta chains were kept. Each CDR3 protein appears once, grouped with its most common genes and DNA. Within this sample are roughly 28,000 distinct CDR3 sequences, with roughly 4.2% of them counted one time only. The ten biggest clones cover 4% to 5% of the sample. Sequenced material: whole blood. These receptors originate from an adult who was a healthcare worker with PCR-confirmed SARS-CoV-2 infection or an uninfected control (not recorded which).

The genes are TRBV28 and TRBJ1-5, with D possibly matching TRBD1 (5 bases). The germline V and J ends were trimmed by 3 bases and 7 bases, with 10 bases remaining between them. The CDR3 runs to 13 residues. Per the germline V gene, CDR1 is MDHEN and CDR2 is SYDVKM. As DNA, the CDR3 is TGTGCCAGCAGTTTCAGGGCTCCACAGCCCCAGCATTTT. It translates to CASSFRAPQPQHF.

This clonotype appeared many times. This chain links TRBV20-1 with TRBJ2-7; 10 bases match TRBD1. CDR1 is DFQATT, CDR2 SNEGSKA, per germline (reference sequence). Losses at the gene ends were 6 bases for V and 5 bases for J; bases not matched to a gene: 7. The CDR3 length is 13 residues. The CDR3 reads CSADRDRGNEQYF. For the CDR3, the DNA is TGCAGTGCGGATCGGGACAGGGGCAACGAGCAGTACTTC.

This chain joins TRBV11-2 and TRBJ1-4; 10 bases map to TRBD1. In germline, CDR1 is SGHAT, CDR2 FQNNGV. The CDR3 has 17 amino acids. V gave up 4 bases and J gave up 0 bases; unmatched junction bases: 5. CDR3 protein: CASSSGQGRSTNEKLFF. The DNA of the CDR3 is TGTGCCAGCAGCTCGGGACAGGGGCGGTCAACTAATGAAAAACTGTTTTTT.

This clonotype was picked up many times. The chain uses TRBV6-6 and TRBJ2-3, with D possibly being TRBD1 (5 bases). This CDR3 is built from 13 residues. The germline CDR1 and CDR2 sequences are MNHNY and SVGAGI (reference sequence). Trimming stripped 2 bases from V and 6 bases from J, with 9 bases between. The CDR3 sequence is CASSYQQVDTQYF. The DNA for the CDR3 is TGTGCCAGCAGTTACCAACAGGTGGATACGCAGTATTTT.

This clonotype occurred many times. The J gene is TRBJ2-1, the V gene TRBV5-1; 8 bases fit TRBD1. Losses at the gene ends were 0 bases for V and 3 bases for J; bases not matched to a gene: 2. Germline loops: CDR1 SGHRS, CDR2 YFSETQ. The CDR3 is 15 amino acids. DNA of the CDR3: TGCGCCAGCAGCTTGGAACAGGGGGGCTACAATGAGCAGTTCTTC. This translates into CASSLEQGGYNEQFF. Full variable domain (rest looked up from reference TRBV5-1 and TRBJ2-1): KAGVTQTPRYLIKTRGQQVTLSCSPISGHRSVSWYQQTPGQGLQFLFEYFSETQRNKGNFPGRFSGRQFSNSRSEMNVSTLELGDSALYLCASSLEQGGYNEQFFGPGTRLTVL.

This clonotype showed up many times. DNA of the CDR3: TGTGCCAGCAGCCCGACAGGGGTCCCTAGCACAGATACGCAGTATTTT. Protein: CASSPTGVPSTDTQYF. The J gene is TRBJ2-3, the V gene TRBV7-9; TRBD1 agrees at 8 bases. The germline V gene has CDR1 SEHNR and CDR2 FQNEAQ (reference sequence). CDR3 length equals 16 residues. The ends lost 5 bases at V and 0 bases at J; junction bases unmatched: 7.

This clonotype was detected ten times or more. The CDR3 spells CASSKGPYEQYF. The CDR3 nucleotides are TGTGCCAGTAGTAAGGGTCCCTACGAGCAGTACTTC. The chain has TRBV19 and TRBJ2-7; D is uncertain. The CDR3 totals 12 residues. Germline assignment: CDR1 LNHDA and CDR2 SQIVND (reference sequence). The V gene lost 4 bases and the J gene lost 2 bases, with 6 bases spanning the gap.

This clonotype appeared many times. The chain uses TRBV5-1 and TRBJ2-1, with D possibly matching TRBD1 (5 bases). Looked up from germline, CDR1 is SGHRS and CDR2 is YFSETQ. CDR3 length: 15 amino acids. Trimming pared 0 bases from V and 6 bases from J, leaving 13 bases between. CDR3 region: CASSLGPLGVNEQFF. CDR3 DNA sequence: TGCGCCAGCAGCTTGGGACCCCTAGGGGTCAATGAGCAGTTCTTC.

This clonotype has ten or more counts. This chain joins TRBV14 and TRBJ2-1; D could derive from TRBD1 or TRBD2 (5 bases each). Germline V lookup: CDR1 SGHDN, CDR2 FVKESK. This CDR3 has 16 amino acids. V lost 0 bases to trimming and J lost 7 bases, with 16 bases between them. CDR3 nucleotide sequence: TGTGCCAGCAGCCAAGATCGAGGGGCCGTGTGGAATGAGCAGTTCTTC. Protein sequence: CASSQDRGAVWNEQFF.

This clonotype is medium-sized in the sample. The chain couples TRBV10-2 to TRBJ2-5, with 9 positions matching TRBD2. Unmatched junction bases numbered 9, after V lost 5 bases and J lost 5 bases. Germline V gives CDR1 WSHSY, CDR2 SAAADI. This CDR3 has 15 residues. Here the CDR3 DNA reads TGCGCCAGCAGTAGCACCGGGACTAGCCGGGAGACCCAGTACTTC. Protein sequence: CASSSTGTSRETQYF.

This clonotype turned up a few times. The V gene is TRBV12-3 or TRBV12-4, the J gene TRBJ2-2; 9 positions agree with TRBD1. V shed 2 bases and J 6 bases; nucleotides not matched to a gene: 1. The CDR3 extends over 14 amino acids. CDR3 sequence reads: CASSLRQGAGELFF. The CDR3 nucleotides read TGTGCCAGCAGTTTAAGACAGGGGGCCGGGGAGCTGTTTTTT.

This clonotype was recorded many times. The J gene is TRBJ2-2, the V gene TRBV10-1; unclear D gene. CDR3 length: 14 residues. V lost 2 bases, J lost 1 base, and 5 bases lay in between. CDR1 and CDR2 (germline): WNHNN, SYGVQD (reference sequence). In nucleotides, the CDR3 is TGCGCCAGCAGTGAGGAATTGAACACCGGGGAGCTGTTTTTT. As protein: CASSEELNTGELFF.

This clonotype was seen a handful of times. CDR3 DNA sequence: TGCAGTGCTGCATACCTATCTAGCGGAAGGAGGACAGATACGCAGTATTTT. This codes for CSAAYLSSGRRTDTQYF. The chain couples TRBV20-1 to TRBJ2-3, with 7 bases fitting TRBD2. Per germline, CDR1 DFQATT and CDR2 SNEGSKA (reference sequence). The CDR3 is made up of 17 amino acids. Trimming removed 5 bases from V and 3 bases from J; junction bases left unmatched: 17.

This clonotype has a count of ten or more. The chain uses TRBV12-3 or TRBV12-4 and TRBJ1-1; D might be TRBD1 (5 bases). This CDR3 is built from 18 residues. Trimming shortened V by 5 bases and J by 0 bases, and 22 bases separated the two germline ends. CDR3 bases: TGTGCCAGCAGTCTTAGTTGGACGGTTACAGGTATGAACACTGAAGCTTTCTTT. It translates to CASSLSWTVTGMNTEAFF.

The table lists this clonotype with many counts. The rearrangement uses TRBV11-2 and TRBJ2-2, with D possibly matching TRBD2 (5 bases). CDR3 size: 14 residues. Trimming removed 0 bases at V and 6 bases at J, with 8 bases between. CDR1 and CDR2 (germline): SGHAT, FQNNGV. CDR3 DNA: TGTGCCAGCAGCTTAGAAGGAGGAGCCGGGGAGCTGTTTTTT. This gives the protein CASSLEGGAGELFF.

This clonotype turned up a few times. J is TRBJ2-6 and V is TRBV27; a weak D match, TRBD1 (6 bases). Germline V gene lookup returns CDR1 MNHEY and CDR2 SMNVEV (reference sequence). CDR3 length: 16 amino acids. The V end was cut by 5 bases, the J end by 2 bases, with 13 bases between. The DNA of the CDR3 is TGTGCCAGCAGTCACCAACAGGGAACTGGGGCCAACGTCCTGACTTTC. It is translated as CASSHQQGTGANVLTF.